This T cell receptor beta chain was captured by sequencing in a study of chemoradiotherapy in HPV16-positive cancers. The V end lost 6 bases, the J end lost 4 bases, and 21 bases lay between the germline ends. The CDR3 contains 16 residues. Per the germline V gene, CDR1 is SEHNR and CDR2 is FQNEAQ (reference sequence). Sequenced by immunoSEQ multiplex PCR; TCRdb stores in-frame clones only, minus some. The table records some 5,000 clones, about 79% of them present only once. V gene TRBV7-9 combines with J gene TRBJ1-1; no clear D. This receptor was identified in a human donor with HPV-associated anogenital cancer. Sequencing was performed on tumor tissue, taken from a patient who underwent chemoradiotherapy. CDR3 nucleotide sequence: TGTGCCAGCAGTTCTACCCCGGGGAATAGGTTCACTGAAGCTTTCTTT. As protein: CASSSTPGNRFTEAFF.